This is a list of T cell receptor beta chains from one sample in a study of T cells in Graves' hyperthyroidism and ophthalmopathy. TCRdb redid the calling of the multiplex PCR reads with MiXCR, one entry per CDR3 protein. Of 600,000 to 650,000 distinct CDR3 sequences detected, 15% to 20% appear once; the ten largest clones hold 3.8%. The material sequenced was blood. Source of these receptors: a woman under 40 with Graves' hyperthyroidism. Both conserved end residues are part of each CDR3. The D gene is left open where the match is weak. Where a row states a size, it is once, few, many or the class of an expanded clone; other rows omit it.

V gene	clone size	J gene	D gene	CDR3 protein	CDR3 DNA
TRBV3-1	few	TRBJ2-1	TRBD2	CASRQGLAGAGEQFF	TGTGCCAGCAGACAAGGACTAGCGGGAGCGGGTGAGCAGTTCTTC
TRBV6-2/TRBV6-3	many	TRBJ2-2	NA	CASSERGSENTGELFF	TGTGCCAGCAGCGAAAGGGGGTCAGAGAACACCGGGGAGCTGTTTTTT
TRBV28	many	TRBJ1-2	NA	CASRTALYGYTF	TGTGCCAGCCGGACAGCACTTTATGGCTACACCTTC
TRBV18	many	TRBJ1-1	TRBD1	CASSPLRGLNTEAFF	TGTGCCAGCTCACCACTGAGGGGGCTGAACACTGAAGCTTTCTTT
TRBV30	many	TRBJ1-1	NA	CAWSESGYTEAFF	TGTGCCTGGAGTGAGTCAGGGTATACTGAAGCTTTCTTT
TRBV11-2	many	TRBJ2-1	NA	CASSPENNEQFF	TGTGCCAGCAGTCCCGAGAACAATGAGCAGTTCTTC
TRBV4-1	NA	TRBJ1-6	NA	CASSQTTAGSYNSPLHF	TGCGCCAGCAGCCAGACTACCGCCGGGTCCTATAATTCACCCCTCCACTTT
TRBV7-9	many	TRBJ2-7	NA	CASSPGVAEGGYEQYF	TGTGCCAGCAGCCCCGGGGTAGCGGAGGGAGGTTACGAGCAGTACTTC
TRBV7-2	many	TRBJ2-1	TRBD2	CASSLRASGHNEQFF	TGTGCCAGCAGCTTACGAGCTAGCGGCCACAATGAGCAGTTCTTC
TRBV30	many	TRBJ1-2	NA	CAWSPGQYLGYGYTF	TGTGCCTGGAGTCCAGGACAGTACCTCGGCTATGGCTACACCTTC
TRBV6-2/TRBV6-3	NA	TRBJ2-5	NA	CASRIGGAGTQYF	TGTGCCAGCAGGATAGGGGGGGCAGGGACCCAGTACTTC
TRBV12-5	many	TRBJ2-5	NA	CASDHESQETQYF	TGTGCTAGTGATCATGAGTCGCAAGAGACCCAGTACTTC
TRBV2	many	TRBJ1-2	NA	CASSEGYGAYGYTF	TGTGCCAGCAGTGAAGGATACGGGGCCTATGGCTACACCTTC
TRBV4-1	NA	TRBJ1-6	NA	CASSQGQYNSPLHF	TGCGCCAGCAGCCAAGGGCAGTACAATTCACCCCTCCACTTT
TRBV6-1	NA	TRBJ1-1	TRBD1	CATTGQGITEAFF	TGTGCCACAACGGGACAGGGAATAACTGAAGCTTTCTTT
TRBV30	many	TRBJ2-3	TRBD2	CAWSEQGTSGDTQYF	TGTGCCTGGAGCGAACAGGGGACTAGCGGAGATACGCAGTATTTT
TRBV30	NA	TRBJ2-3	NA	CAWSLGHTDTQYF	TGTGCCTGGAGTCTGGGCCACACAGATACGCAGTATTTT
TRBV28	once	TRBJ1-5	NA	CASSLNRENQPQHF	TGTGCCAGCAGTTTAAACAGGGAGAATCAGCCCCAGCATTTT
TRBV13	NA	TRBJ1-5	TRBD1	CASSLSGTGISQPQHF	TGTGCCAGCAGCTTGTCCGGGACAGGGATCAGTCAGCCCCAGCATTTT
TRBV9	many	TRBJ2-3	TRBD1	CASSVAGQDTDTQYF	TGTGCCAGCAGCGTAGCGGGACAGGACACAGATACGCAGTATTTT
TRBV6-1	NA	TRBJ2-2	NA	CASSEARGSGRELFF	TGTGCCAGCAGTGAAGCTCGGGGGTCAGGGAGGGAGCTGTTTTTT
TRBV7-8	many	TRBJ2-3	NA	CASSLISTSYTGSSTDTQYF	TGTGCCAGCAGCTTAATTTCGACGTCCTACACGGGTTCTAGCACAGATACGCAGTATTTT
TRBV28	many	TRBJ1-5	TRBD1	CASSLWTGSTKQPQHF	TGTGCCAGCAGTTTATGGACAGGGTCGACCAAGCAGCCCCAGCATTTT
TRBV6-1	many	TRBJ1-5	NA	CASRRGGSINQPQHF	TGTGCCAGCAGGAGGGGGGGGTCCATCAATCAGCCCCAGCATTTT
TRBV20-1	many	TRBJ1-2	NA	CSARALRGYTF	TGCAGTGCTAGAGCCCTAAGGGGCTACACCTTC
TRBV7-9	few	TRBJ2-5	NA	CASSLADGGAGETQYF	TGTGCCAGCAGCTTAGCGGACGGGGGCGCAGGAGAGACCCAGTACTTC
TRBV5-1	NA	TRBJ2-2	NA	CASSGGITGELFF	TGCGCCAGCTCTGGGGGAATCACCGGGGAGCTGTTTTTT
TRBV5-1	NA	TRBJ2-5	TRBD2	CASSPGLAGMIETQYF	TGCGCCAGCAGCCCGGGACTAGCGGGAATGATTGAGACCCAGTACTTC
TRBV27	many	TRBJ2-2	NA	CASRPRDGSGELFF	TGTGCCAGCAGGCCCCGGGACGGAAGCGGGGAGCTGTTTTTT
TRBV27	many	TRBJ1-2	NA	CASRGWGDGYTF	TGTGCCAGCAGAGGGTGGGGCGATGGCTACACCTTC
TRBV2	many	TRBJ2-3	TRBD1	CASRPGQGGADTQYF	TGTGCCAGCAGGCCGGGACAGGGTGGGGCAGATACGCAGTATTTT